These 28 T cell receptor beta chains were sequenced from one sample in a study of blood T cell repertoires in COVID-19. The repertoire was sequenced with immunoSEQ multiplex PCR; TCRdb's copy has only in-frame clones and lacks some. The table shows tens of thousands of clones, with about 90% occurring only once. The material sequenced was peripheral blood. The receptors come from a man aged 45-60 years with COVID-19, enrolled during active disease.

The V call is TRBV5-1, the J call TRBJ2-5; the D gene is possibly TRBD2 (5 bases). CDR1 is SGHRS and CDR2 is YFSETQ in the germline V gene. The germline V and J ends were trimmed by 0 bases and 7 bases, with 10 bases remaining between them. The CDR3 consists of 13 residues. This CDR3 is CASSLAGRGTQYF. The CDR3 DNA reads as TGCGCCAGCAGCTTGGCCGGACGGGGGACCCAGTACTTC. The variable domain in full, completed from reference TRBV5-1 and TRBJ2-5, reads KAGVTQTPRYLIKTRGQQVTLSCSPISGHRSVSWYQQTPGQGLQFLFEYFSETQRNKGNFPGRFSGRQFSNSRSEMNVSTLELGDSALYLCASSLAGRGTQYFGPGTRLLVL.

This chain connects TRBV7-2 to TRBJ2-3; 7 positions match TRBD1. The CDR3 spans 14 residues. CDR1 and CDR2 from the germline V gene are SGHTA and FQGNSA. The V segment lost 6 bases and the J segment 4 bases; nucleotides outside the gene matches: 7. The CDR3 spells CASRLQGIADTQYF. The CDR3 bases are TGTGCCAGCAGGCTACAGGGGATCGCAGATACGCAGTATTTT. The full variable domain, with the rest looked up from reference TRBV7-2 and TRBJ2-3, is GAGVSQSPSNKVTEKGKDVELRCDPISGHTALYWYRQSLGQGLEFLIYFQGNSAPDKSGLPSDRFSAERTGGSVSTLTIQRTQQEDSAVYLCASRLQGIADTQYFGPGTRLTVL.

The rearrangement links TRBV5-6 to TRBJ1-2; D not resolved. The CDR3 is made up of 14 amino acids. Germline lookup yields CDR1 SGHDT and CDR2 YYEEEE. Trimming cost V 0 bases and J 4 bases, with 10 bases left between them. In DNA form, the CDR3 reads TGTGCCAGCAGCTTGGCCCGGGGAAGCTATGGCTACACCTTC. Translated, it gives CASSLARGSYGYTF. Looking up the rest from reference TRBV5-6 and TRBJ1-2 gives the full variable domain: DAGVTQSPTHLIKTRGQQVTLRCSPKSGHDTVSWYQQALGQGPQFIFQYYEEEERQRGNFPDRFSGHQFPNYSSELNVNALLLGDSALYLCASSLARGSYGYTFGSGTRLTVV.

The CDR3 here is CASSLGTWSNEQFF. The CDR3 nucleotides are TGTGCCAGCAGTTTGGGGACATGGAGTAATGAGCAGTTCTTC. The chain has TRBV27 and TRBJ2-1; tentatively, D is TRBD1 (6 bases). Trimming pared 3 bases from V and 7 bases from J, leaving 13 bases between. This CDR3 has 14 residues. Germline values: CDR1 MNHEY, CDR2 SMNVEV (reference sequence).

V gene TRBV9 combines with J gene TRBJ2-1, with 8 nucleotides matching TRBD2. CDR3 length: 15 residues. In germline, CDR1 is SGDLS, CDR2 YYNGEE. V lost 4 bases, J lost 0 bases, and 3 bases stayed unmatched. CDR3 DNA: TGTGCCAGCAGCTCCCGGGGGGGCTCCTACAATGAGCAGTTCTTC. Translation: CASSSRGGSYNEQFF. Supplemented by reference TRBV9 and TRBJ2-1, the full variable domain reads DSGVTQTPKHLITATGQRVTLRCSPRSGDLSVYWYQQSLDQGLQFLIQYYNGEERAKGNILERFSAQQFPDLHSELNLSSLELGDSALYFCASSSRGGSYNEQFFGPGTRLTVL.

The V and J genes are TRBV9 and TRBJ1-1, with TRBD1 matching over 11 bases. This CDR3 is 15 amino acids long. After removal of 3 bases from V and 3 bases from J, the junction contained 4 bases not matched to a gene. Germline assignment: CDR1 SGDLS and CDR2 YYNGEE. The CDR3 sequence is CASSGDRGGDTEAFF. In DNA, the CDR3 is TGTGCCAGCAGCGGGGACAGGGGGGGTGACACTGAAGCTTTCTTT.

This clone was seen a few times. The V gene is TRBV6-5, the J gene TRBJ2-7, with D hard to call. Deletions cut 2 bases from V and 4 bases from J, with 9 bases between. Germline loops: CDR1 MNHEY, CDR2 SVGAGI. CDR3 length: 13 residues. Here the CDR3 DNA reads TGTGCCAGCAGTTACACGGTCGGGTACGAGCAGTACTTC. Its translation is CASSYTVGYEQYF.

V gene TRBV7-2 combines with J gene TRBJ1-3; D remains ambiguous. V was clipped by 5 bases and J by 0 bases, with 20 bases between them. CDR1 is SGHTA, CDR2 FQGNSA, per germline. This CDR3 has 18 amino acids. Here the CDR3 reads CASSPLGSRFSSGNTIYF. The CDR3 bases are TGTGCCAGCAGCCCTTTAGGGAGCAGATTCTCCTCTGGAAACACCATATATTTT.

The J gene is TRBJ2-5, the V gene TRBV7-9, with 11 bases lining up with TRBD2. There are 14 residues in the CDR3. Germline loops: CDR1 SEHNR, CDR2 FQNEAQ (reference sequence). Trimming removed 6 bases from V and 4 bases from J; junction bases left unmatched: 4. The CDR3 region is CASRTGTSGETQYF. Written as DNA, the CDR3 is TGTGCCAGCAGAACCGGGACTAGCGGAGAGACCCAGTACTTC.

This CDR3 reads CASSRDRDTGELFF. DNA of the CDR3: TGTGCCAGCAGTCGCGACAGGGACACCGGGGAGCTGTTTTTT. The chain combines TRBV6-5 with TRBJ2-2, with 7 bases matching TRBD1. CDR3 length equals 14 residues. Germline V CDR1 and CDR2: MNHEY, SVGAGI. J was trimmed by 3 bases and V by 5 bases; bases with no gene match: 3.

This clone has only one observation. The chain joins TRBV15 to TRBJ1-1; D gene unclear. Trimming took 0 bases from V and 8 from J, leaving 10 bases between them. The germline V gene has CDR1 LNHNV and CDR2 YYDKDF (reference sequence). This CDR3 has 13 residues. DNA of the CDR3: TGTGCCACCAGCAGAGATCTACACAGAGAAGCTTTCTTT. Its translation is CATSRDLHREAFF.

This chain links TRBV19 with TRBJ2-7; a possible D gene is TRBD2 (5 bases). Germline CDR1 and CDR2: LNHDA and SQIVND (reference sequence). V dropped 9 bases and J dropped 2 bases, with 5 bases sitting between them. The CDR3 has 10 residues. CDR3 nucleotide sequence: TGTGCCAGCGGGGCCTACGAGCAGTACTTC. Encoded protein: CASGAYEQYF.

The rearrangement uses TRBV5-6 and TRBJ2-7; D is unclear. CDR3 length: 13 residues. V was cut by 1 base and J by 3 bases, with 8 bases left in between. Germline V gene lookup returns CDR1 SGHDT and CDR2 YYEEEE. DNA for the CDR3: TGTGCCAGCAGCTTGTCTCAGATCTACGAGCAGTACTTC. Translating gives CASSLSQIYEQYF.

DNA of the CDR3: TGTGCCACCAGTGAGGCTAGCGGAGCCTACGAGCAGTACTTC. This gives the protein CATSEASGAYEQYF. The rearrangement uses TRBV24-1 and TRBJ2-7; 7 bases agree with TRBD2. Germline CDR1 KGHDR, CDR2 SFDVKD. The trim removed 4 bases at V and 2 bases at J, leaving 4 bases unmatched. CDR3 length: 14 amino acids.

CDR3 in amino acids: CASSSPRGPNYGYTF. CDR3 in DNA: TGTGCCAGCAGCTCACCCAGGGGACCTAACTATGGCTACACCTTC. The genes are TRBV11-2 and TRBJ1-2, with a possible D match to TRBD1 (6 bases). Trimming left V 4 bases short and J 0 bases short, with 12 bases between. CDR1 and CDR2 (germline): SGHAT, FQNNGV. CDR3 length: 15 amino acids.

This chain uses TRBV5-6 with TRBJ1-3, with TRBD1 identical over 8 bases. The V and J ends lost 5 bases and 9 bases, in that order; junction bases with no gene match: 7. The CDR3 is made up of 13 amino acids. From germline, CDR1 is SGHDT and CDR2 YYEEEE. The CDR3 DNA reads TGTGCCAGCAGTCTGGACAGGGTGACCACCATATATTTT. Residues: CASSLDRVTTIYF.

The chain is built from TRBV5-1 and TRBJ2-6; possibly TRBD2 for D (5 bases). Trimming shortened V by 9 bases and J by 1 base, and 8 bases separated the two germline ends. Germline CDR1 reads SGHRS; CDR2 reads YFSETQ. CDR3 length: 13 residues. Written as DNA, the CDR3 is TGCGCCACGGGCGGGTCTGGGGCCAACGTCCTGACTTTC. Translated, it gives CATGGSGANVLTF. The full variable domain, rest sourced from reference TRBV5-1 and TRBJ2-6, is KAGVTQTPRYLIKTRGQQVTLSCSPISGHRSVSWYQQTPGQGLQFLFEYFSETQRNKGNFPGRFSGRQFSNSRSEMNVSTLELGDSALYLCATGGSGANVLTFGAGSRLTVL.

The rearrangement links TRBV7-9 to TRBJ2-5; D perhaps matches TRBD2 (6 bases). Germline CDR1 is SEHNR and CDR2 is FQNEAQ (reference sequence). The CDR3 contains 14 residues. The germline V and J ends were trimmed by 0 bases and 5 bases, with 10 bases remaining between them. CDR3 in amino acids: CASSLAAGGETQYF. DNA of the CDR3: TGTGCCAGCAGCTTAGCGGCTGGGGGGGAGACCCAGTACTTC. Drawing the rest from reference TRBV7-9 and TRBJ2-5, the complete variable domain is DTGVSQNPRHKITKRGQNVTFRCDPISEHNRLYWYRQTLGQGPEFLTYFQNEAQLEKSRLLSDRFSAERPKGSFSTLEIQRTEQGDSAMYLCASSLAAGGETQYFGPGTRLLVL.

This chain connects TRBV2 to TRBJ1-1; perhaps TRBD1 as D (6 bases). Germline CDR1 is SNHLY and CDR2 is FYNNEI. Trimming left V 6 bases short and J 4 bases short, with 12 bases between. This CDR3 is built from 13 residues. The CDR3 here is CASRATGTTEAFF. As DNA, the CDR3 is TGTGCCAGCAGAGCCACAGGGACCACTGAAGCTTTCTTT.

The table lists this clone with a few counts. V usage is TRBV30 and J usage is TRBJ2-1; D call uncertain. Germline CDR1 and CDR2: GTSNPN and SVGIG (reference sequence). V lost 2 bases, J lost 0 bases, and 14 bases lay in between. The length of the CDR3 is 16 residues. Here the CDR3 DNA reads TGTGCCTGGAGTTCCGGGTCTCGAAGCTCCTACAATGAGCAGTTCTTC. This codes for CAWSSGSRSSYNEQFF.

CDR3 sequence (DNA): TGTGCCAGTATCCTAACCCAGGGCGCTGAAGCTTTCTTT. Its translation: CASILTQGAEAFF. The rearrangement joins TRBV19 to TRBJ1-1; D might be TRBD1 (5 bases). CDR3 length equals 13 residues. Trimming took off 7 bases at V and 6 bases at J, with 15 bases between the two ends. CDR1 and CDR2 (germline): LNHDA, SQIVND (reference sequence).

This chain joins TRBV15 and TRBJ1-2; 9 nucleotides align to TRBD1. CDR1 LNHNV and CDR2 YYDKDF come from the germline V gene (reference sequence). V lost 3 bases, J lost 3 bases, and 5 bases stayed unmatched. This CDR3 is 15 amino acids long. CDR3 nucleotide sequence: TGTGCCACCAGCAGCGACAGGGGGAATGACTATGGCTACACCTTC. This codes for CATSSDRGNDYGYTF.

The chain carries TRBV27 and TRBJ2-1, with 7 bases lining up with TRBD2. V dropped 4 bases and J dropped 9; count of bases not matched to a gene: 9. This CDR3 has 14 residues. Looked up from germline, CDR1 is MNHEY and CDR2 is SMNVEV (reference sequence). CDR3 amino acids: CASSYGGSWGEQFF. CDR3 coding DNA: TGTGCCAGCAGTTACGGGGGGTCCTGGGGTGAGCAGTTCTTC.

The J gene is TRBJ2-7, the V gene TRBV9; 8 positions match TRBD1. The CDR3 length is 14 residues. The germline CDR1 and CDR2 sequences are SGDLS and YYNGEE. V was pared by 3 bases and J by 5 bases, with 7 bases of the junction left unmatched. CDR3 nucleotide sequence: TGTGCCAGCAGCGGAAGACAGGGGCAAGACGAGCAGTACTTC. It specifies CASSGRQGQDEQYF.

The V and J genes are TRBV19 and TRBJ1-5; TRBD1 aligns across 9 bases. Looked up from germline, CDR1 is LNHDA and CDR2 is SQIVND (reference sequence). V shed 10 bases, J shed 7 bases, and the junction held 5 bases outside the gene matches. The CDR3 length is 12 residues. CDR3 loop: CATRTGEQPQHF. For the CDR3, the DNA is TGTGCCACCAGGACAGGGGAGCAGCCCCAGCATTTT.

This clone was detected only once. The chain recombines TRBV6-5 with TRBJ2-6; D is ambiguous. CDR3 length: 16 amino acids. Trimming pared 3 bases from V and 0 bases from J, leaving 9 bases between. Germline CDR1 reads MNHEY; CDR2 reads SVGAGI. CDR3 sequence: CASSYKLSSGANVLTF. The CDR3 DNA reads as TGTGCCAGCAGTTATAAACTGAGCTCTGGGGCCAACGTCCTGACTTTC.

V and J are TRBV5-1 and TRBJ2-7; unclear D gene. This CDR3 contains 13 residues. V shed 1 base and J shed 0 bases, with 5 bases lying between them. The germline V gene encodes CDR1 SGHRS and CDR2 YFSETQ. As DNA, the CDR3 is TGCGCCAGCAGCTTGCGGAGCTCCTACGAGCAGTACTTC. Encoded protein: CASSLRSSYEQYF.

This clone was seen a single time. The chain recombines TRBV4-2 with TRBJ2-7; the match to TRBD2 covers 11 bases. The CDR3 totals 16 residues. Trimming cost V 4 bases and J 4 bases; bases outside gene matches: 9. In germline, CDR1 is LGHNA, CDR2 YNFKEQ. The CDR3: CASSRRPGTSGYEQYF. CDR3 in DNA: TGTGCCAGCAGCCGAAGGCCCGGGACTAGCGGATACGAGCAGTACTTC.